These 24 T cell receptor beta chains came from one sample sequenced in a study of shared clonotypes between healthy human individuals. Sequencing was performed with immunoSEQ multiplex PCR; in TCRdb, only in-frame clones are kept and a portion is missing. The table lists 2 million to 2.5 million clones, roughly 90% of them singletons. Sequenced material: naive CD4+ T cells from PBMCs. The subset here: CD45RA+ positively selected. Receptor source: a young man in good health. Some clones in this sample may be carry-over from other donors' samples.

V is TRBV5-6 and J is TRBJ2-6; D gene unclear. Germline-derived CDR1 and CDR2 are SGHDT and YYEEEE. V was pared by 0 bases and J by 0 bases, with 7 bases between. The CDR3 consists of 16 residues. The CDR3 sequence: CASSLERGSGANVLTF. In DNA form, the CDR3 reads TGTGCCAGCAGCTTGGAGCGTGGCTCTGGGGCCAACGTCCTGACTTTC. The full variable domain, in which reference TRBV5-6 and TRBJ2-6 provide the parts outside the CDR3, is DAGVTQSPTHLIKTRGQQVTLRCSPKSGHDTVSWYQQALGQGPQFIFQYYEEEERQRGNFPDRFSGHQFPNYSSELNVNALLLGDSALYLCASSLERGSGANVLTFGAGSRLTVL.

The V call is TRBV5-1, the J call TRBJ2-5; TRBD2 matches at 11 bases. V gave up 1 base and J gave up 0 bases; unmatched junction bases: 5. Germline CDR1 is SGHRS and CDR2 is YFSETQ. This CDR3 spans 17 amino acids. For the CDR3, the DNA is TGCGCCAGCAGCTTGAGACCGGGACTAGCGGACCAAGAGACCCAGTACTTC. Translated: CASSLRPGLADQETQYF.

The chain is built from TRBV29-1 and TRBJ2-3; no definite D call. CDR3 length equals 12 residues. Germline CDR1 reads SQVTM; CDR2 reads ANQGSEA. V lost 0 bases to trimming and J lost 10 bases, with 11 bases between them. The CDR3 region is CSVEDHVGAQYF. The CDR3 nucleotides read TGCAGCGTTGAAGACCATGTCGGTGCGCAGTATTTT.

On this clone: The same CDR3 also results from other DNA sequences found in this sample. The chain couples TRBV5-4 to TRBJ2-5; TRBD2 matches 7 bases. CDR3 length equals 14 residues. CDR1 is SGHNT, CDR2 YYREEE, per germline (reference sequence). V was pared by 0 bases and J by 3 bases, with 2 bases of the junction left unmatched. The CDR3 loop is CASSLAGGKETQYF. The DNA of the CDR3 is TGTGCCAGCAGCTTGGCCGGGGGGAAAGAGACCCAGTACTTC.

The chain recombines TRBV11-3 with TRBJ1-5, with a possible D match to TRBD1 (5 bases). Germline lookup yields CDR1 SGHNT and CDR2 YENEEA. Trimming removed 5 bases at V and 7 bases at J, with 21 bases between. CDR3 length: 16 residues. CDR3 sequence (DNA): TGTGCCAGCAGCCCGAAGACAGCCACCCGGGGACAGCCCCAGCATTTT. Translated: CASSPKTATRGQPQHF.

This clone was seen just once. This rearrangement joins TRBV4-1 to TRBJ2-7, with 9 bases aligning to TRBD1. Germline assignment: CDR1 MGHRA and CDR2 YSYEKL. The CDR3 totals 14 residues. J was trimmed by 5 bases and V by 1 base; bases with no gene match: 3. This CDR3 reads CASSQGTGVNEQYF. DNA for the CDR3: TGCGCCAGCAGCCAAGGGACAGGGGTTAACGAGCAGTACTTC.

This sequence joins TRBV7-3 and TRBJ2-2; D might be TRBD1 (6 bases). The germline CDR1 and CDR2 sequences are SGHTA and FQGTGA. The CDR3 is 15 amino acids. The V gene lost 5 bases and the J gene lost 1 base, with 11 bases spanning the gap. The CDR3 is CASSRGQRNTGELFF. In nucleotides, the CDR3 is TGTGCCAGCAGCCGCGGACAGAGGAACACCGGGGAGCTGTTTTTT.

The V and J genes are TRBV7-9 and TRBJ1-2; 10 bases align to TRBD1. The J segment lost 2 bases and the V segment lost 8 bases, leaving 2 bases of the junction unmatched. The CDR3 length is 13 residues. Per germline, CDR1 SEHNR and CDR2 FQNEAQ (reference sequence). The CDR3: CASGTGANYGYTF. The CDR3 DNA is TGTGCCAGCGGGACAGGGGCCAACTATGGCTACACCTTC.

CDR3 nucleotide sequence: TGTGCCAGCAGTTCGATTCAAGAGACCCAGTACTTC. Amino acids: CASSSIQETQYF. The rearrangement joins TRBV27 to TRBJ2-5; D unresolved. V was shortened by 4 bases and J by 2 bases, with 5 bases between the two germline ends. The CDR3 sequence is 12 residues long. Germline CDR1 is MNHEY and CDR2 is SMNVEV (reference sequence).

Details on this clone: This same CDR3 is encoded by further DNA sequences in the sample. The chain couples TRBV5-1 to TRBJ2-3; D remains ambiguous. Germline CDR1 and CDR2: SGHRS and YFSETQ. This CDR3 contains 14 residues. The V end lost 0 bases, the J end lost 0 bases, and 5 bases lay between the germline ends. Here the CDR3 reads CASSLDGSTDTQYF. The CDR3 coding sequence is TGCGCCAGCAGCTTGGACGGTAGCACAGATACGCAGTATTTT.

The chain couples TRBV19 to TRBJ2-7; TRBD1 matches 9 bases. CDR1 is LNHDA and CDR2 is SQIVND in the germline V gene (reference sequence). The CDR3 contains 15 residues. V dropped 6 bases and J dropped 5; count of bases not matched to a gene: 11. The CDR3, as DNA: TGTGCCAGTAGCCCCATCGGGACAGGGAAGAACGAGCAGTACTTC. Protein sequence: CASSPIGTGKNEQYF.

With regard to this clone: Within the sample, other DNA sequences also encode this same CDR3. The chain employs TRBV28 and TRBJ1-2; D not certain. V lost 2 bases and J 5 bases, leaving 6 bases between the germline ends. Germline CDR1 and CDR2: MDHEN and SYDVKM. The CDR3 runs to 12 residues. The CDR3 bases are TGTGCCAGCAGTTTAAGCGGATATGGCTACACCTTC. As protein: CASSLSGYGYTF.

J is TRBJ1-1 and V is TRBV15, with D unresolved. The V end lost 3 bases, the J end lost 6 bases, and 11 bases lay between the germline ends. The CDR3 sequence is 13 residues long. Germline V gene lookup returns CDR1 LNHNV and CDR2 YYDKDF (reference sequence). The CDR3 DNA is TGTGCCACCAGCAGGGACGCGAAATCTGAAGCTTTCTTT. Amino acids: CATSRDAKSEAFF.

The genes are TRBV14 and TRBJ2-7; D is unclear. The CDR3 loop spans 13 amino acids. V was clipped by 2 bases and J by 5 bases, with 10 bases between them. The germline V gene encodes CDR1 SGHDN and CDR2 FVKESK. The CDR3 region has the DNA TGTGCCAGCAGCCAATTGAATGGGAACGAGCAGTACTTC. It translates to CASSQLNGNEQYF.

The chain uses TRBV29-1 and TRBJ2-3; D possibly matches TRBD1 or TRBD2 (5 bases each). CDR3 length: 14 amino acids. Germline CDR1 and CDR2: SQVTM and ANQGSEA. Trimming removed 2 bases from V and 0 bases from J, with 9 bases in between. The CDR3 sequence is CSVERGDSTDTQYF. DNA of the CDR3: TGCAGCGTTGAAAGGGGAGACAGCACAGATACGCAGTATTTT.

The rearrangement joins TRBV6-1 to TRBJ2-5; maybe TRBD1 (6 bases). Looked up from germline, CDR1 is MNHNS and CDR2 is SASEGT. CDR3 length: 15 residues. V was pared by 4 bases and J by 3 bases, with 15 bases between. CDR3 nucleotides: TGTGCCAGCAGTGGAGACAGGTTTCGAAAAGAGACCCAGTACTTC. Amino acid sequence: CASSGDRFRKETQYF.

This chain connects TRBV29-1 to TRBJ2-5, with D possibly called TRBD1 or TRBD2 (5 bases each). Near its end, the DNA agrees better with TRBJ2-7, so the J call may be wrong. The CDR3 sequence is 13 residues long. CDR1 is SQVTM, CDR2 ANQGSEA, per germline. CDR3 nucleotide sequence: TGCAGCGTTGCCGGGACGTATACCTACGAGCAGTACTTC. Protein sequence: CSVAGTYTYEQYF.

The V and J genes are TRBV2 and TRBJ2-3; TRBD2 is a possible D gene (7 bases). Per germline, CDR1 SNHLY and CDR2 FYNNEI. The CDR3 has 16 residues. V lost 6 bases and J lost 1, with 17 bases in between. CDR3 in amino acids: CASRGGGALGTDTQYF. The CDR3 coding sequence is TGTGCCAGCAGGGGAGGGGGAGCATTGGGCACAGATACGCAGTATTTT.

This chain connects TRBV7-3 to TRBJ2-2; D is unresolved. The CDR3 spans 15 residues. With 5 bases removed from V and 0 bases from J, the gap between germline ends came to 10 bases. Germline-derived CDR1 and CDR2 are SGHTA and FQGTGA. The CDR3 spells CASSRGPPNTGELFF. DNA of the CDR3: TGTGCCAGCAGCAGAGGTCCCCCGAACACCGGGGAGCTGTTTTTT.

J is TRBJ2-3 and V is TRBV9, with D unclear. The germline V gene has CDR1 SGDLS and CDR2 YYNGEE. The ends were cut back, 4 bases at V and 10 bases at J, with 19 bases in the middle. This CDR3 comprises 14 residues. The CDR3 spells CASSLESLLSAQYF. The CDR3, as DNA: TGTGCCAGCAGCCTGGAGTCCCTTCTCTCGGCGCAGTATTTT.

The CDR3 spells CASSSWGRSFSDTQYF. As DNA, the CDR3 is TGTGCCAGCAGCTCCTGGGGCCGGTCATTCTCAGATACGCAGTATTTT. The chain is built from TRBV7-9 and TRBJ2-3, with D perhaps matching TRBD1 (5 bases). There are 16 residues in the CDR3. V gave up 4 bases and J gave up 4 bases, with 18 bases separating them. Germline assignment: CDR1 SEHNR and CDR2 FQNEAQ (reference sequence).

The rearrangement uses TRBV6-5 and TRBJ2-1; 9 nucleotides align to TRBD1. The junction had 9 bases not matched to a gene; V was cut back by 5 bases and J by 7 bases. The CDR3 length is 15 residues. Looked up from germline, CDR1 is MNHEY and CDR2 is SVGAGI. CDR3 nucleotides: TGTGCCAGCAGTACCCGGGGACAGGGAAGGAATGAGCAGTTCTTC. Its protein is CASSTRGQGRNEQFF.

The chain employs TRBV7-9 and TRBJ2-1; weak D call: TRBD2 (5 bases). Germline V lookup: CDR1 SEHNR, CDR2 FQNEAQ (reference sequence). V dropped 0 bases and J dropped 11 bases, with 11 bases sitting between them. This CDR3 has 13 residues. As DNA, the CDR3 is TGTGCCAGCAGCTTAGCAGGAGGACCAAAGCAGTTCTTC. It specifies CASSLAGGPKQFF.

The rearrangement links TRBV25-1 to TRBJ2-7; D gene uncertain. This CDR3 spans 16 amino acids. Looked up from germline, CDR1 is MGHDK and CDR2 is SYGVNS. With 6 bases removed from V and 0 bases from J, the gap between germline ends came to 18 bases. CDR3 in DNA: TGTGCCAGCAGCGACCCCCTTAGAGGACGCTCCTACGAGCAGTACTTC. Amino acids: CASSDPLRGRSYEQYF.